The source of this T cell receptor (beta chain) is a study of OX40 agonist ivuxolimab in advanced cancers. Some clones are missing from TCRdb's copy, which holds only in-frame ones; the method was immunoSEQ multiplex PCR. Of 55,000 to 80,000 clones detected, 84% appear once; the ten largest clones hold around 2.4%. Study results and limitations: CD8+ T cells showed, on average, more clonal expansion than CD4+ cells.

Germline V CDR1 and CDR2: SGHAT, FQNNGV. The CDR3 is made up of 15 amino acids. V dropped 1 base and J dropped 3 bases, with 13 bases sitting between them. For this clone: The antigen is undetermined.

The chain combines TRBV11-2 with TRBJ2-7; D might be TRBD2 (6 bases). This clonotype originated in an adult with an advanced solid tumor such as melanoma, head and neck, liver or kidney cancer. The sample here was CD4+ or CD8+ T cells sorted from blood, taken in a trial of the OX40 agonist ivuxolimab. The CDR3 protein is CASSLGIGGFYEQYF. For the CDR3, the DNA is TGTGCCAGCAGCTTAGGAATTGGGGGGTTCTACGAGCAGTACTTC.